This TCR beta chain was retrieved from a study of blood T cell repertoires in COVID-19. Study-level information: Sources were T cells, B-cell-depleted T cells, or PBMCs; the material itself was cDNA or gDNA.

Allocation to cohorts depended on clinical history reported by the participants. This CDR3 spans 15 amino acids. Germline V lookup: CDR1 SGHNT, CDR2 YYREEE (reference sequence). Trimming at V came to 1 base and at J to 5 bases, leaving 6 bases not matched to a gene. Authors' analysis steps: Nucleated cell number was recorded as an estimate derived from reference gene primer amplification. Sequencing was performed with immunoSEQ multiplex PCR; in TCRdb, only in-frame clones are kept and a portion is missing. V, J and clone size reflect that table, while D and trimming were determined from the DNA. The table shows hundreds of thousands of clones, with under 95% occurring only once.

The receptor was derived from a man aged 55 to 69 who had recovered from COVID-19. The rearrangement uses TRBV5-4 and TRBJ2-5; TRBD1 matches 9 bases. Sequenced sample: PBMCs or T cells enriched from blood (not recorded which). The CDR3 is CASSLLQGAEETQYF. The CDR3 DNA reads TGTGCCAGCAGCTTGTTACAGGGGGCCGAGGAGACCCAGTACTTC.